One T cell receptor (beta chain) is described in this entry. In the authors' workflow: Using reference gene primer amplification, nucleated cell counts were estimated. Generated by immunoSEQ multiplex PCR, the TCRdb table keeps only in-frame clones and is missing some. V, J and clone size were drawn from that table, and D and trimming were deduced from the DNA. The sample lists around 160,000 clones; approximately 80% were seen once. This sample was taken from a study of blood T cell repertoires in COVID-19. Study context: Material from acute and convalescent COVID-19 was sourced from the United States, Italy and Spain.

The germline V gene has CDR1 MNHEY and CDR2 SMNVEV (reference sequence). V shed 4 bases and J shed 0 bases, with 20 bases lying between them. This CDR3 is built from 18 residues. Sequencing was done on a sample of peripheral blood. The chain combines TRBV27 with TRBJ2-3, with TRBD2 as a possible D gene (7 bases). The sequence was collected from a human donor in a cohort sampled during active COVID-19. The CDR3 DNA reads as TGTGCCAGCAGTTCCCCCGGGCCCCGCGGGGGCAGCACAGATACGCAGTATTTT. Translated, it gives CASSSPGPRGGSTDTQYF.